The rows below give T cell receptor beta chains drawn from one sample of a study of shared clonotypes between healthy human individuals. Data came from immunoSEQ multiplex PCR; TCRdb stores just in-frame clones and leaves some out. This table holds hundreds of thousands of clones, about 74% found once. The sequencing input was memory CD4+ T cells sorted from blood. Receptors originate from a woman in her twenties or thirties in good health. Both conserved end residues are part of each CDR3. The D gene is left open where the match is weak. Clone size is shown for a subset of rows, as once, few, many or a class of expanded clone.

D,V,size,J,CDR3,DNA
-,TRBV28,-,TRBJ2-7,CASSLQGRTYEQYF,TGTGCCAGCAGTTTGCAGGGGCGAACCTACGAGCAGTACTTC
TRBD2,TRBV7-2,-,TRBJ2-7,CASSLWTSGEQYF,TGTGCCAGCAGCCTATGGACTAGCGGCGAGCAGTACTTC
TRBD2,TRBV25-1,once,TRBJ2-7,CASSGTSGRVSPYEQYF,TGTGCCAGCAGTGGGACTAGCGGGAGGGTATCCCCCTACGAGCAGTACTTC
-,TRBV18,-,TRBJ1-1,CASSPDSFDTEAFF,TGTGCCAGCTCACCCGATAGTTTCGACACTGAAGCTTTCTTT
-,TRBV28,few,TRBJ1-1,CASNDGGHMNTEAFF,TGTGCCAGCAACGATGGGGGGCATATGAACACTGAAGCTTTCTTT
-,TRBV2,-,TRBJ1-1,CASSTGRDTEAFF,TGTGCCAGCAGTACAGGGAGGGACACTGAAGCTTTCTTT
-,TRBV2,-,TRBJ2-5,CASSDMLETQYF,TGTGCCAGCAGTGATATGCTGGAGACCCAGTACTTC
-,TRBV6-6,-,TRBJ1-5,CASSLVRNQPQHF,TGTGCCAGCAGCCTCGTTCGCAATCAGCCCCAGCATTTT
-,TRBV5-1,-,TRBJ2-3,CASSLGGMTDTQYF,TGCGCCAGCAGCTTGGGTGGTATGACAGATACGCAGTATTTT
-,TRBV6-6,-,TRBJ2-1,CASSYEVGNEQFF,TGTGCCAGCAGTTACGAAGTAGGCAATGAGCAGTTCTTC
-,TRBV11-2,once,TRBJ2-3,CASSLMHGTDTQYF,TGTGCCAGCAGCTTAATGCATGGGACAGATACGCAGTATTTT
TRBD1,TRBV5-1,-,TRBJ2-7,CASSFDRDGHEQYF,TGCGCCAGCAGCTTCGACAGGGACGGGCACGAGCAGTACTTC
-,TRBV5-8,-,TRBJ2-2,CASSLYTGELFF,TGTGCCAGCAGCTTATACACCGGGGAGCTGTTTTTT